This T cell receptor (beta chain) was identified in a study of Graves' ophthalmopathy and Graves' hyperthyroidism. The sequenced template was RNA, covering the TCR beta CDR3 region. RT-PCR was first run with HTBI primers, then multiplex PCR in a second round. TCRdb used MiXCR to reprocess the multiplex PCR reads, holding one entry per CDR3 protein. Of hundreds of thousands of distinct CDR3 sequences listed, 20% to 25% were seen once; the top ten hold roughly 3%. CDR3 size: 13 residues. V was pared by 0 bases and J by 5 bases, with 10 bases between. Germline CDR1 reads DFQATT; CDR2 reads SNEGSKA (reference sequence). Hyperthyroidism showing no ophthalmopathy within 18 months of follow-up was stable. This clonotype was seen only a few times.

The chain is built from TRBV20-1 and TRBJ2-5; D is unclear. This TCR came from a woman aged 18-29 years with stable Graves' hyperthyroidism. Source material: peripheral blood. The CDR3 spells CSARDGLRETQYF. CDR3 DNA sequence: TGCAGTGCTAGAGATGGGCTCCGGGAGACCCAGTACTTC.